This T cell receptor beta chain was profiled in a study of CD8 T cells in ankylosing spondylitis. This clonotype was detected many times. The antigen is unknown. Study-level points and caveats: Several highly homologous variants formed a TCR beta motif that appeared characteristic of ankylosing spondylitis blood.

For TCR beta, libraries came from quantitative 5'-RACE with molecular barcodes. Each CDR3 protein gets one entry after TCRdb re-called the 5' RACE reads with MiXCR. The sample has about 450,000 distinct CDR3 sequences; 25% to 30% are singletons. This CDR3 has 14 residues. Germline V gene sequence: CDR1 SGHRS, CDR2 YFSETQ. Trimming shortened V by 4 bases and J by 3 bases, and 10 bases separated the two germline ends. The source is a male donor with ankylosing spondylitis. Sequenced sample: blood, either unsorted or a sorted T cell fraction (not recorded which). This chain uses TRBV5-1 with TRBJ1-4; D remains unclear. The CDR3: CASSPFSANEKLFF. CDR3 DNA: TGCGCCAGCAGCCCCTTTTCGGCTAATGAAAAACTGTTTTTT.